One and the same sample provided the 30 T cell receptor beta chains below, sequenced in a study of shared clonotypes between healthy human individuals. Clones were sequenced by immunoSEQ multiplex PCR, and TCRdb holds only the in-frame ones, with some missing. The table records approximately 1.5 million clones, approximately 98% of them present only once. The sequenced material came from naive CD4+ T cells sorted from blood. Subset here: CD45RA+ positively selected. The source is a man aged 25 to 45 in good health.

This clone appeared once. The chain links TRBV5-1 to TRBJ2-5, with 11 bases lining up with TRBD1. The V and J ends lost 1 base and 2 bases, in that order; junction bases with no gene match: 4. The CDR3 has 16 residues. CDR1 and CDR2 (germline): SGHRS, YFSETQ. The CDR3 here is CASSLTGTGGQETQYF. CDR3 DNA sequence: TGCGCCAGCAGCTTGACCGGGACAGGGGGGCAAGAGACCCAGTACTTC.

This chain uses TRBV18 with TRBJ2-2, with 10 bases fitting TRBD2. Trimming took 2 bases from V and 6 from J; bases not matched to a gene: 15. The CDR3 totals 19 residues. CDR1 is KGHSH and CDR2 is LQKENI in the germline V gene. The CDR3 loop reads CASSPSASGSLIGPGELFF. CDR3 coding DNA: TGTGCCAGCTCACCATCGGCTAGCGGGAGTTTAATTGGACCCGGGGAGCTGTTTTTT.

This chain connects TRBV15 to TRBJ2-7, with 12 bases identical to TRBD2. V shed 9 bases, J shed 5 bases, and the junction held 8 bases outside the gene matches. Germline-derived CDR1 and CDR2 are LNHNV and YYDKDF (reference sequence). CDR3 length: 14 amino acids. The CDR3 DNA sequence: TGTGCCACAAGCCTAGCGGGAGGGCCCGACGAGCAGTACTTC. Translation gives CATSLAGGPDEQYF.

This chain uses TRBV9 with TRBJ1-4; D is uncertain. This CDR3 comprises 16 residues. Germline CDR1 and CDR2: SGDLS and YYNGEE. The V end was cut by 2 bases, the J end by 4 bases, with 15 bases between. CDR3 in DNA: TGTGCCAGCAGCGTTTCAGTCGCTTGGGATAATGAAAAACTGTTTTTT. Encoded protein: CASSVSVAWDNEKLFF. Drawing the rest from reference TRBV9 and TRBJ1-4, the complete variable domain is DSGVTQTPKHLITATGQRVTLRCSPRSGDLSVYWYQQSLDQGLQFLIQYYNGEERAKGNILERFSAQQFPDLHSELNLSSLELGDSALYFCASSVSVAWDNEKLFFGSGTQLSVL.

The rearrangement links TRBV10-1 to TRBJ2-3; perhaps D is TRBD1 or TRBD2 (6 bases each). This CDR3 comprises 14 residues. Germline V gene lookup returns CDR1 WNHNN and CDR2 SYGVQD (reference sequence). V was trimmed by 6 bases and J by 4 bases, leaving 14 bases between them. CDR3 residues: CASSLNRGPDTQYF. CDR3 sequence (DNA): TGCGCCAGCAGCCTAAATCGGGGGCCAGATACGCAGTATTTT.

V and J are TRBV18 and TRBJ2-7, with D tentatively TRBD2 (5 bases). The length of the CDR3 is 13 residues. Germline V gives CDR1 KGHSH, CDR2 LQKENI. V lost 5 bases and J 4 bases, leaving 12 bases between the germline ends. The CDR3 protein is CASSELSGYEQYF. CDR3 in DNA: TGTGCCAGCTCAGAGCTATCGGGGTACGAGCAGTACTTC.

The chain recombines TRBV5-5 with TRBJ2-5; D possibly uses TRBD1 or TRBD2 (5 bases each). In germline, CDR1 is SGHKS, CDR2 YYEKEE (reference sequence). CDR3 size: 13 residues. The V and J ends lost 0 bases and 5 bases respectively, with 8 bases between them. CDR3 sequence reads: CASSLARDETQYF. CDR3 nucleotides: TGTGCCAGCAGCTTGGCAAGGGACGAGACCCAGTACTTC.

This sequence joins TRBV28 and TRBJ1-2; D unresolved. Germline CDR1 MDHEN, CDR2 SYDVKM. V lost 3 bases to trimming and J lost 1 base, with 12 bases between them. This CDR3 spans 15 amino acids. CDR3 sequence: CASSFIGVNNYGYTF. In DNA, the CDR3 is TGTGCCAGCAGTTTCATTGGTGTGAATAACTATGGCTACACCTTC.

This clone was seen only once. J is TRBJ2-7 and V is TRBV6-5, with D tentatively TRBD2 (5 bases). The CDR3 is made up of 15 amino acids. Germline V gene lookup returns CDR1 MNHEY and CDR2 SVGAGI. V was trimmed by 0 bases and J by 5 bases, leaving 14 bases between them. This CDR3 is CASSYSFRGWDEQYF. The DNA of the CDR3 is TGTGCCAGCAGTTACTCGTTTCGGGGTTGGGACGAGCAGTACTTC.

The chain combines TRBV2 with TRBJ2-7; perhaps TRBD2 as D (5 bases). The germline V and J ends were trimmed by 4 bases and 7 bases, with 23 bases remaining between them. Germline V gene lookup returns CDR1 SNHLY and CDR2 FYNNEI. CDR3 size: 16 residues. The CDR3 bases are TGTGCCAGCAGTGCGTTCTCCGGGGATGGGGAAGGGGAGCAGTACTTC. This encodes CASSAFSGDGEGEQYF.

The genes are TRBV29-1 and TRBJ1-4; 8 nucleotides align to TRBD1. This CDR3 spans 14 amino acids. In germline, CDR1 is SQVTM, CDR2 ANQGSEA. Trimming cost V 4 bases and J 7 bases; bases outside gene matches: 8. The CDR3 sequence: CSVANGRGREKLFF. DNA of the CDR3: TGCAGCGTTGCGAACGGCAGGGGGCGTGAAAAACTGTTTTTT.

This clone was observed once. The rearrangement uses TRBV6-4 and TRBJ2-3; D gene unclear. The germline gives CDR1 MRHNA, CDR2 SNTAGT. CDR3 size: 18 residues. The V end lost 3 bases, the J end lost 2 bases, and 21 bases lay between the germline ends. The CDR3 here is CASSDTPIGITSTDTQYF. The CDR3 DNA reads TGTGCCAGCAGTGATACACCCATCGGAATCACTTCCACAGATACGCAGTATTTT.

V and J are TRBV5-1 and TRBJ2-3; 9 bases align to TRBD2. Germline CDR1 is SGHRS and CDR2 is YFSETQ. V was pared by 5 bases and J by 2 bases, with 3 bases of the junction left unmatched. This CDR3 has 14 amino acids. The CDR3: CASSSGGFTDTQYF. CDR3 nucleotides: TGCGCCAGCAGTAGCGGGGGATTCACAGATACGCAGTATTTT.

The rearrangement links TRBV5-1 to TRBJ1-5; 12 bases are a match to TRBD1. CDR1 SGHRS and CDR2 YFSETQ come from the germline V gene. The CDR3 runs 16 residues. V lost 4 bases, J lost 4 bases, and 6 bases stayed unmatched. CDR3 protein: CASSPGTGGSNQPQHF. The CDR3 bases are TGCGCCAGCAGCCCCGGGACAGGGGGCTCGAATCAGCCCCAGCATTTT.

The genes are TRBV6-6 and TRBJ1-5, with D possibly TRBD1 on 5 matching bases. The CDR3 extends over 15 amino acids. Deletions cut 0 bases from V and 4 bases from J, with 10 bases between. In germline, CDR1 is MNHNY, CDR2 SVGAGI (reference sequence). For the CDR3, the DNA is TGTGCCAGCAGTTACTCGACAGAAAGGAATCAGCCCCAGCATTTT. Protein product: CASSYSTERNQPQHF.

The V and J genes are TRBV18 and TRBJ2-5; D gene unclear. The V and J ends lost 1 base and 4 bases respectively, with 10 bases between them. The V gene's germline CDR1 is KGHSH and CDR2 LQKENI. The CDR3 runs 14 residues. Here the CDR3 reads CASSPRMGGETQYF. The CDR3 region has the DNA TGTGCCAGCTCACCACGGATGGGCGGAGAGACCCAGTACTTC.

In regard to this clone: Other nucleotide sequences in the sample specify the same CDR3. The gene calls are TRBV20-1 and TRBJ1-1; D not resolved. The germline V gene has CDR1 DFQATT and CDR2 SNEGSKA (reference sequence). V lost 6 bases and J lost 0, with 5 bases in between. The CDR3 is 11 amino acids. The CDR3 loop is CSALMNTEAFF. The CDR3 DNA reads as TGCAGTGCCTTAATGAACACTGAAGCTTTCTTT.

The chain has TRBV11-3 and TRBJ2-5; 8 bases are shared with TRBD2. Per the germline V gene, CDR1 is SGHNT and CDR2 is YENEEA. The CDR3 spans 16 residues. J was trimmed by 3 bases and V by 1 base; bases with no gene match: 7. Here the CDR3 DNA reads TGTGCCAGCAGCTTAGGGCCCAGAGCGGGAGAAGAGACCCAGTACTTC. It encodes CASSLGPRAGEETQYF.

The chain joins TRBV6-1 to TRBJ2-5, with TRBD2 identical over 10 bases. This CDR3 spans 17 amino acids. Germline values: CDR1 MNHNS, CDR2 SASEGT. The ends lost 1 base at V and 7 bases at J; junction bases unmatched: 12. The CDR3 loop reads CASSEGGLAGVVGTQYF. The CDR3 DNA reads as TGTGCCAGCAGTGAAGGTGGTCTAGCGGGAGTCGTGGGGACCCAGTACTTC.

This rearrangement joins TRBV9 to TRBJ2-7; D possibly corresponds to TRBD2 (5 bases). The germline gives CDR1 SGDLS, CDR2 YYNGEE. The CDR3 extends over 13 amino acids. The V end lost 4 bases, the J end lost 3 bases, and 11 bases lay between the germline ends. The CDR3, as DNA: TGTGCCAGCAGCCTCGTTGGACTCTACGAGCAGTACTTC. Translated, it gives CASSLVGLYEQYF.

The rearrangement uses TRBV28 and TRBJ2-3; D is perhaps TRBD2 (5 bases). The germline V and J ends were trimmed by 10 bases and 0 bases, with 11 bases remaining between them. The CDR3 is made up of 13 amino acids. Germline values: CDR1 MDHEN, CDR2 SYDVKM. For the CDR3, the DNA is TGTGCCACCAATAGGAGGAGCACAGATACGCAGTATTTT. Translation gives CATNRRSTDTQYF.

Only one count was recorded for this clone. This specimen includes other DNA sequences encoding the same CDR3. CDR3 bases: TGTGCCAGCAGCTTGGACAGAAGCTCCTACAATGAGCAGTTCTTC. It translates to CASSLDRSSYNEQFF. V and J are TRBV5-4 and TRBJ2-1, with no clear D. From germline, CDR1 is SGHNT and CDR2 YYREEE (reference sequence). Trimming removed 0 bases at V and 0 bases at J, with 7 bases between. The CDR3 runs to 15 residues.

The CDR3 is CASSVPGLAGVAEQFF. The CDR3 bases are TGTGCCAGCAGCGTACCGGGACTAGCGGGAGTGGCTGAGCAGTTCTTC. This sequence joins TRBV14 and TRBJ2-1, with 14 bases matching TRBD2. Germline trimming cut 5 bases from V and 9 bases from J; bases unmatched to any gene: 9. This CDR3 has 16 residues. Germline V gives CDR1 SGHDN, CDR2 FVKESK.

The chain couples TRBV19 to TRBJ1-1; D unclear. The germline gives CDR1 LNHDA, CDR2 SQIVND (reference sequence). The CDR3 covers 11 residues. The V end was cut by 3 bases, the J end by 7 bases, with 6 bases between. The CDR3: CASSILNEAFF. Here the CDR3 DNA reads TGTGCCAGTAGTATCCTCAATGAAGCTTTCTTT.

The chain uses TRBV2 and TRBJ2-6; D is undetermined. Trimming pared 2 bases from V and 2 bases from J, leaving 13 bases between. The CDR3 consists of 17 residues. Germline-derived CDR1 and CDR2 are SNHLY and FYNNEI. CDR3 residues: CASSENPKIAGANVLTF. The CDR3 DNA reads TGTGCCAGCAGTGAAAACCCGAAAATCGCTGGGGCCAACGTCCTGACTTTC.

The chain uses TRBV13 and TRBJ2-7; D remains ambiguous. The germline V and J ends were trimmed by 5 bases and 5 bases, with 10 bases remaining between them. The CDR3 has 12 residues. Per the germline V gene, CDR1 is PRHDT and CDR2 is FYEKMQ (reference sequence). The CDR3 here is CASSATAHEQYF. Written as DNA, the CDR3 is TGTGCCAGCAGCGCCACTGCCCACGAGCAGTACTTC.

The V call is TRBV28, the J call TRBJ2-1; the match to TRBD1 covers 9 bases. Germline loops: CDR1 MDHEN, CDR2 SYDVKM. The CDR3 is 14 residues long. J was trimmed by 7 bases and V by 6 bases; bases with no gene match: 7. The CDR3 sequence is CASSHNRGRNEQFF. The CDR3 nucleotides read TGTGCCAGCAGCCACAACAGGGGGCGGAATGAGCAGTTCTTC. Based on the CDR3 plus reference TRBV28 and TRBJ2-1, the full variable domain is DVKVTQSSRYLVKRTGEKVFLECVQDMDHENMFWYRQDPGLGLRLIYFSYDVKMKEKGDIPEGYSVSREKKERFSLILESASTNQTSMYLCASSHNRGRNEQFFGPGTRLTVL.

The V gene is TRBV19, the J gene TRBJ1-5; 7 bases match TRBD1. This CDR3 comprises 13 residues. Trimming removed 9 bases from V and 3 bases from J; junction bases left unmatched: 5. In germline, CDR1 is LNHDA, CDR2 SQIVND (reference sequence). DNA of the CDR3: TGTGCCAGGGAGGACAGGTCCAATCAGCCCCAGCATTTT. Translation gives CAREDRSNQPQHF.

The table lists this clone with a count of one. The chain carries TRBV25-1 and TRBJ2-7; no clear D. V lost 3 bases to trimming and J lost 4 bases, with 16 bases between them. There are 15 residues in the CDR3. CDR1 and CDR2 (germline): MGHDK, SYGVNS. CDR3 protein: CASSDSAGSFYEQYF. In DNA, the CDR3 is TGTGCCAGCAGTGATTCGGCCGGATCCTTTTACGAGCAGTACTTC.

The chain is built from TRBV21-1 and TRBJ2-7; the table gives TRBD2 as D, unverified against the DNA. TRBV21-1 is flagged as a pseudogene. The CDR3 is made up of 18 amino acids. The chain's CDR3 is CASSKAAGDHDTNYEQYF. The CDR3 DNA is TGTGCCAGCAGCAAAGCGGCGGGAGACCACGATACAAACTACGAGCAGTACTTC.